Shown below are 29 T cell receptor beta chains from a single sample sequenced in a study of CD8 T cells in ankylosing spondylitis. Using its own MiXCR run on the 5' RACE reads, TCRdb lists one record per CDR3 protein. The sample carries 150,000 to 200,000 distinct CDR3 sequences, roughly 20% recorded once. The specimen was blood, either unsorted or a sorted T cell fraction (not recorded which). The receptor set was obtained from a male donor between 5 and 35 years old with ankylosing spondylitis or in good health (not recorded which).

This clonotype was observed many times. The chain combines TRBV4-3 with TRBJ1-1; D unresolved. Germline-derived CDR1 and CDR2 are LGHNA and YSLEER. V was cut by 0 bases and J by 1 base, with 9 bases left in between. There are 15 residues in the CDR3. DNA for the CDR3: TGCGCCAGCAGCCAAGATAGGCACCCGAACACTGAAGCTTTCTTT. Translation gives CASSQDRHPNTEAFF.

In its sample, this clonotype was seen many times. CDR3 coding DNA: TGTGCCACCAGCAGTTTCGAAAGCACAGATACGCAGTATTTT. It specifies CATSSFESTDTQYF. The J gene is TRBJ2-3, the V gene TRBV15; D ambiguous. The V and J ends lost 3 bases and 0 bases respectively, with 7 bases between them. The germline CDR1 and CDR2 sequences are LNHNV and YYDKDF (reference sequence). The CDR3 length is 14 residues. Drawing the rest from reference TRBV15 and TRBJ2-3, the complete variable domain is DAMVIQNPRYQVTQFGKPVTLSCSQTLNHNVMYWYQQKSSQAPKLLFHYYDKDFNNEADTPDNFQSRRPNTSFCFLDIRSPGLGDTAMYLCATSSFESTDTQYFGPGTRLTVL.

This clonotype showed up just once. The V and J genes are TRBV19 and TRBJ2-1; 7 nucleotides align to TRBD2. Looked up from germline, CDR1 is LNHDA and CDR2 is SQIVND (reference sequence). V was clipped by 3 bases and J by 2 bases; unmatched bases: 4. This CDR3 region has 15 residues. CDR3 loop: CASSIVAGAYNEQFF. In DNA, the CDR3 is TGTGCCAGTAGTATCGTGGCGGGGGCCTACAATGAGCAGTTCTTC.

The V and J genes are TRBV28 and TRBJ2-1; 7 bases agree with TRBD2. Losses at the gene ends were 2 bases for V and 4 bases for J; bases not matched to a gene: 8. The CDR3 contains 16 residues. Germline V gene lookup returns CDR1 MDHEN and CDR2 SYDVKM. CDR3 in DNA: TGTGCCAGCAGTTTAAGAGGCGGGAGACAGTACAATGAGCAGTTCTTC. Encoded protein: CASSLRGGRQYNEQFF.

This clonotype has at least ten counts. The junction departs from germline at one end; a sequencing error may be responsible. The rearrangement uses TRBV5-5 and TRBJ1-1; D uncertain. Germline loops: CDR1 SGHKS, CDR2 YYEKEE (reference sequence). This CDR3 has 13 residues. The CDR3 reads CASSYLRNAEAFF. In nucleotides, the CDR3 is TGTGCCAGCAGCTACCTGAGGAACGCTGAAGCTTTCTTT. Filled out from reference TRBV5-5 and TRBJ1-1, the complete variable domain reads DAGVTQSPTHLIKTRGQQVTLRCSPISGHKSVSWYQQVLGQGPQFIFQYYEKEERGRGNFPDRFSARQFPNYSSELNVNALLLGDSALYLCASSYLRNAEAFFGQGTRLTVV.

Ten or more counts support this clonotype. The rearrangement uses TRBV20-1 and TRBJ2-7; D unclear. The CDR3 extends over 11 amino acids. V lost 1 base, J lost 7 bases, and 8 bases lay in between. Germline lookup yields CDR1 DFQATT and CDR2 SNEGSKA (reference sequence). The CDR3 protein is CSARGAREQYF. Here the CDR3 DNA reads TGCAGTGCTAGAGGGGCCAGAGAGCAGTACTTC.

This clonotype was counted many times. The chain uses TRBV7-2 and TRBJ2-1; D remains unclear. The CDR3 extends over 16 amino acids. V was pared by 1 base and J by 5 bases, with 15 bases between. The germline V gene has CDR1 SGHTA and CDR2 FQGNSA. The CDR3 bases are TGTGCCAGCAGCTTAGTGATCCGTTCTCCTAACAATGAGCAGTTCTTC. It specifies CASSLVIRSPNNEQFF.

This clonotype was recorded at least ten times. The genes are TRBV7-9 and TRBJ2-7; 7 nucleotides agree with TRBD1. CDR3 length equals 14 residues. V was pared by 6 bases and J by 5 bases, with 10 bases of the junction left unmatched. Germline V lookup: CDR1 SEHNR, CDR2 FQNEAQ (reference sequence). The CDR3 DNA reads TGTGCCAGCAGTACCTACAGGGGTGCCCACGAGCAGTACTTC. It translates to CASSTYRGAHEQYF.

This clonotype came up many times. The V gene is TRBV20-1, the J gene TRBJ1-4; 8 nucleotides agree with TRBD1. V lost 5 bases and J lost 6; bases outside the gene matches: 8. This CDR3 spans 14 amino acids. Germline V gives CDR1 DFQATT, CDR2 SNEGSKA (reference sequence). CDR3 nucleotide sequence: TGCAGTGCTCTACCGGGACAGGCAGATGAAAAACTGTTTTTT. This encodes CSALPGQADEKLFF.

This clonotype was found many times. The chain combines TRBV6-5 with TRBJ2-3; no clear D gene. The CDR3 runs 14 residues. The germline gives CDR1 MNHEY, CDR2 SVGAGI. With 6 bases removed from V and 2 bases from J, the gap between germline ends came to 12 bases. The chain's CDR3 is CASRPSITTDTQYF. CDR3 nucleotide sequence: TGTGCCAGCAGGCCCTCCATAACCACAGATACGCAGTATTTT.

This clonotype was observed many times. This chain uses TRBV7-2 with TRBJ2-7; 7 bases align to TRBD1. V lost 1 base and J lost 3; bases outside the gene matches: 3. Germline V gene data show CDR1 as SGHTA and CDR2 as FQGNSA. The CDR3 contains 14 residues. The CDR3 sequence is CASSLVSGGYEQYF. CDR3 DNA: TGTGCCAGCAGCTTAGTATCAGGGGGCTACGAGCAGTACTTC. The variable domain in full, with the rest retrieved from reference TRBV7-2 and TRBJ2-7, is GAGVSQSPSNKVTEKGKDVELRCDPISGHTALYWYRQSLGQGLEFLIYFQGNSAPDKSGLPSDRFSAERTGGSVSTLTIQRTQQEDSAVYLCASSLVSGGYEQYFGPGTRLTVT.

This chain uses TRBV9 with TRBJ2-1, with 9 bases identical to TRBD2. V was pared by 1 base and J by 0 bases, with 5 bases of the junction left unmatched. This CDR3 has 17 amino acids. Germline V CDR1 and CDR2: SGDLS, YYNGEE. The CDR3 here is CASSVSSGMSSYNEQFF. In nucleotides, the CDR3 is TGTGCCAGCAGCGTATCTAGCGGGATGAGCTCCTACAATGAGCAGTTCTTC. Combining the CDR3 with reference TRBV9 and TRBJ2-1 gives the whole variable domain DSGVTQTPKHLITATGQRVTLRCSPRSGDLSVYWYQQSLDQGLQFLIQYYNGEERAKGNILERFSAQQFPDLHSELNLSSLELGDSALYFCASSVSSGMSSYNEQFFGPGTRLTVL.

This clonotype appeared a few times. The genes are TRBV4-2 and TRBJ2-1; D is possibly TRBD1 or TRBD2 (5 bases each). With 2 bases removed from V and 0 bases from J, the gap between germline ends came to 8 bases. The germline CDR1 and CDR2 sequences are LGHNA and YNFKEQ. The CDR3 has 15 amino acids. CDR3 sequence reads: CASSQWGSSYNEQFF. CDR3 nucleotide sequence: TGTGCCAGCAGCCAATGGGGGAGCTCCTACAATGAGCAGTTCTTC.

Ten or more counts support this clonotype. The rearrangement uses TRBV12-3 or TRBV12-4 and TRBJ2-1, with 7 bases identical to TRBD1. This CDR3 has 15 residues. The V and J ends lost 5 bases and 6 bases, in that order; junction bases with no gene match: 10. CDR3 coding DNA: TGTGCCAGCAGTCCACGACAGGGTGGAAGCAATGAGCAGTTCTTC. Translated, it gives CASSPRQGGSNEQFF.

In this sample, this clonotype turned up a few times. The CDR3 sequence: CASSPVPGTEQFF. The CDR3 DNA follows: TGTGCCAGCAGCCCCGTCCCCGGGACTGAGCAGTTCTTC. The chain joins TRBV11-2 to TRBJ2-1; perhaps D is TRBD1 or TRBD2 (5 bases each). The CDR3 spans 13 residues. The germline V gene has CDR1 SGHAT and CDR2 FQNNGV. The ends were cut back, 5 bases at V and 9 bases at J, with 14 bases in the middle. The full variable domain, rest sourced from reference TRBV11-2 and TRBJ2-1, is EAGVAQSPRYKIIEKRQSVAFWCNPISGHATLYWYQQILGQGPKLLIQFQNNGVVDDSQLPKDRFSAERLKGVDSTLKIQPAKLEDSAVYLCASSPVPGTEQFFGPGTRLTVL.

At least ten counts were recorded for this clonotype. The V gene is TRBV20-1, the J gene TRBJ2-5; perhaps TRBD1 as D (6 bases). The V gene lost 5 bases and the J gene lost 5 bases, with 18 bases spanning the gap. The V gene's germline CDR1 is DFQATT and CDR2 SNEGSKA (reference sequence). The CDR3 has 14 residues. This CDR3 reads CSAAPLTGTETQYF. The CDR3 nucleotides read TGCAGTGCTGCGCCTCTTACAGGGACGGAGACCCAGTACTTC.

This clonotype was counted many times. The chain recombines TRBV24-1 with TRBJ2-3; a possible D gene is TRBD2 (5 bases). Germline CDR1 KGHDR, CDR2 SFDVKD. Trimming took off 4 bases at V and 1 base at J, with 11 bases between the two ends. This CDR3 is 15 amino acids long. CDR3 in amino acids: CATSERREGTDTQYF. The CDR3 coding sequence is TGTGCCACCAGTGAGAGACGGGAAGGCACAGATACGCAGTATTTT.

In regard to this clonotype: At one end, the junction sequence differs from germline, possibly due to a read error. The chain combines TRBV12-3 or TRBV12-4 with TRBJ2-1; possibly TRBD1 or TRBD2 for D (5 bases each). There are 15 residues in the CDR3. DNA for the CDR3: TGTACCAGCAGCCCCCCCCGGGACGCCTACAATGAGCAGTTCTTC. It is translated as CTSSPPRDAYNEQFF.

In this sample, this clonotype turned up many times. This chain uses TRBV12-3 or TRBV12-4 with TRBJ2-1, with D possibly matching TRBD2 (6 bases). The CDR3 sequence is 14 residues long. Trimming stripped 6 bases from V and 7 bases from J, with 16 bases between. The CDR3 sequence is CASSFRDSNNEQFF. The CDR3 DNA follows: TGTGCCAGCAGCTTTAGGGACTCAAATAATGAGCAGTTCTTC.

The CDR3 region is CASSPGGWTANNSPLHF. Here the CDR3 DNA reads TGTGCCAGCAGTCCCGGGGGGTGGACAGCGAATAATTCACCCCTCCACTTT. The chain combines TRBV27 with TRBJ1-6; tentatively, D is TRBD1 (6 bases). The V gene lost 5 bases and the J gene lost 5 bases, with 19 bases spanning the gap. CDR1 and CDR2 (germline): MNHEY, SMNVEV (reference sequence). The CDR3 is 17 amino acids.

This clonotype was found many times. The chain uses TRBV2 and TRBJ2-7, with TRBD1 identical over 9 bases. The CDR3 contains 14 residues. J gave up 3 bases and V 4 bases, and 4 bases lay outside the gene matches. CDR1 and CDR2 (germline): SNHLY, FYNNEI. The CDR3 sequence is CASSVVTGGYEQYF. CDR3 nucleotide sequence: TGTGCCAGCAGTGTAGTGACAGGGGGCTACGAGCAGTACTTC.

A few counts support this clonotype. Given a much more abundant clone one base away, this may be a read error. J is TRBJ2-7 and V is TRBV2; no reliable D call. V was clipped by 5 bases and J by 2 bases, with 4 bases between them. Germline V gives CDR1 SNHLY, CDR2 FYNNEI. This CDR3 comprises 11 residues. This chain's CDR3 is CASSWPYEQYF. The CDR3 DNA reads as TGTGCCAGCAGTTGGCCCTACGAGCAGTACTTC. Together with reference TRBV2 and TRBJ2-7, the CDR3 gives the full variable domain: EPEVTQTPSHQVTQMGQEVILRCVPISNHLYFYWYRQILGQKVEFLVSFYNNEISEKSEIFDDQFSVERPDGSNFTLKIRSTKLEDSAMYFCASSWPYEQYFGPGTRLTVT.

This clonotype occurred many times. J is TRBJ1-2 and V is TRBV29-1; 7 bases match TRBD1. V lost 7 bases to trimming and J lost 6 bases; unmatched junction nucleotides: 11. This CDR3 contains 13 residues. Germline-derived CDR1 and CDR2 are SQVTM and ANQGSEA. CDR3 loop: CSGRGGASDGYTF. The CDR3 coding sequence is TGCAGCGGACGAGGGGGCGCATCGGATGGCTACACCTTC.

In its sample, this clonotype was seen many times. V usage is TRBV9 and J usage is TRBJ2-2; 11 bases align to TRBD2. CDR1 and CDR2 (germline): SGDLS, YYNGEE. CDR3 length equals 17 residues. V was pared by 1 base and J by 0 bases, with 2 bases of the junction left unmatched. The CDR3 spells CASSVPTSGANTGELFF. In DNA form, the CDR3 reads TGTGCCAGCAGCGTACCGACTAGCGGGGCGAACACCGGGGAGCTGTTTTTT.

This clonotype has at least ten counts. The J gene is TRBJ2-7, the V gene TRBV24-1; D may be TRBD2 (5 bases). This CDR3 is built from 15 residues. V dropped 0 bases and J dropped 4 bases, with 12 bases sitting between them. Germline assignment: CDR1 KGHDR and CDR2 SFDVKD. Written as DNA, the CDR3 is TGTGCCACCAGTGATTTGTCCAGGCCGGGATACGAGCAGTACGTC. Translation: CATSDLSRPGYEQYV.

The sample holds many counts of this clonotype. V and J are TRBV7-9 and TRBJ2-2; 7 bases match TRBD1. The J segment lost 5 bases and the V segment lost 4 bases, leaving 4 bases of the junction unmatched. Germline CDR1 reads SEHNR; CDR2 reads FQNEAQ (reference sequence). This CDR3 contains 14 residues. The CDR3 region is CASSSTGKTGELFF. In nucleotides, the CDR3 is TGTGCCAGCAGCTCGACAGGGAAGACCGGGGAGCTGTTTTTT.

There are many counts of this clonotype. The chain combines TRBV5-1 with TRBJ2-2, with TRBD1 matching over 7 bases. The CDR3 runs 14 residues. The germline gives CDR1 SGHRS, CDR2 YFSETQ. With 4 bases clipped from V and 5 bases from J, the junction kept 5 bases outside the gene matches. CDR3 in DNA: TGCGCCAGCAGCCCGACAGGGTTTACCGGGGAGCTGTTTTTT. Amino acids: CASSPTGFTGELFF.

This chain joins TRBV10-3 and TRBJ2-7; possibly TRBD2 for D (6 bases). Germline V gene data show CDR1 as ENHRY and CDR2 as SYGVKD. The ends were cut back, 2 bases at V and 3 bases at J, with 14 bases in the middle. This CDR3 has 15 amino acids. DNA of the CDR3: TGTGCCATCAGTGAGCGGGGGTTAACAGTCTACGAGCAGTACTTC. The encoded protein is CAISERGLTVYEQYF.

V and J are TRBV6-6 and TRBJ2-5, with 11 bases matching TRBD1. The V and J ends lost 2 bases and 1 base, in that order; junction bases with no gene match: 6. CDR1 is MNHNY, CDR2 SVGAGI, per germline (reference sequence). The CDR3 runs 17 residues. The CDR3 loop reads CASSYPGQGVPQETQYF. Written as DNA, the CDR3 is TGTGCCAGCAGTTACCCGGGACAGGGGGTCCCCCAAGAGACCCAGTACTTC.